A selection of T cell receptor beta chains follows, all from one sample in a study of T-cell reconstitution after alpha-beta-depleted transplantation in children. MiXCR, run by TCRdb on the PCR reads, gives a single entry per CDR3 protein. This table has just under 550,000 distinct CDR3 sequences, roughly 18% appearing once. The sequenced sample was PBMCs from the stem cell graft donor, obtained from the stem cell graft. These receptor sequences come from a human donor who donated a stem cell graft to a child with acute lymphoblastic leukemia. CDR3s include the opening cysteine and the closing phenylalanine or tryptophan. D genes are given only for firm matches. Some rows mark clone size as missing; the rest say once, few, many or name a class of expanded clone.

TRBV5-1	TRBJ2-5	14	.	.	TGCGCCAGCAGCCGAGAGGGGGGACAGCGGACCCAGTACTTC	CASSREGGQRTQYF
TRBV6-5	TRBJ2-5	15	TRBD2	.	TGTGCCAGCAGTTACGACGTTAGCGGGTTAGAGACCCAGTACTTC	CASSYDVSGLETQYF
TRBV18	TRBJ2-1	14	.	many	TGTGCCAGCTCACCAGGCCGGAGCTACAATGAGCAGTTCTTC	CASSPGRSYNEQFF
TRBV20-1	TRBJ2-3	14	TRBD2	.	TGCAGTGCCGGGCGGGGGTCTAGCACAGATACGCAGTATTTT	CSAGRGSSTDTQYF
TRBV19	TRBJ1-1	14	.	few	TGTGCCAGTAGTACGACAGTATTATACGCTGAAGCTTTCTTT	CASSTTVLYAEAFF
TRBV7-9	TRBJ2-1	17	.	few	TGTGCCAGCAGCCCGGGCGAAACGGGAGAGGCCTACAATGAGCAGTTCTTC	CASSPGETGEAYNEQFF
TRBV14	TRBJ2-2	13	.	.	TGTGCCAGCAGCCTTTTACAGGGCGCGGAGCTGTTTTTT	CASSLLQGAELFF
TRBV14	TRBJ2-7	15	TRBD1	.	TGTGCCAGCAGCCACCGACAGGGGTCTACCTACGAGCAGTACTTC	CASSHRQGSTYEQYF
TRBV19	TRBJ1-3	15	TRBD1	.	TGTGCCAGTAGTATTGACAGGGGGCAACGAAACACCATATATTTT	CASSIDRGQRNTIYF
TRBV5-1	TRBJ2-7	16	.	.	TGCGCCAGCAGCTTGGACACCTGGTCACCTACCTACGAGCAGTACTTC	CASSLDTWSPTYEQYF
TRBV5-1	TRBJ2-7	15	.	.	TGCGCCAGCAGCGGAGGGGCCAGCCAAACAAGCGAGCAGTACTTC	CASSGGASQTSEQYF
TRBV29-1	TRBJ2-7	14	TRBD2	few	TGCAGCGTTGCCCTACTAGCGGGACGGTACGAGCAGTACTTC	CSVALLAGRYEQYF
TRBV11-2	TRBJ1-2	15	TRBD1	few	TGTGCCAGCAGCTTAGGGACAGGGGCCGGTCGTGGCTACACCTTC	CASSLGTGAGRGYTF
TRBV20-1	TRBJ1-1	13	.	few	TGCAGTGCTAGAGACTGGGCCACGCAAAGGGCTTTCTTT	CSARDWATQRAFF
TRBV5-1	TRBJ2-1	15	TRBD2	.	TGCGCCAGCAGCTTGGCCGGGACTAGCGGGCCGGAGTTGTTCTTC	CASSLAGTSGPELFF
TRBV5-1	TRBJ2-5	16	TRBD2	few	TGCGCCAGCAGCCCCCTAGCGGGGGGCAGACAAGAGACCCAGTACTTC	CASSPLAGGRQETQYF
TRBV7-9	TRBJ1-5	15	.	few	TGTGCCAGCAGCTTAGATTGGGGACTAGATCAGCCCCAGCATTTT	CASSLDWGLDQPQHF
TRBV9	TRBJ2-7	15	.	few	TGTGCCAGCAGCGTCGAGGGTCTGGGGTCCTACGAGCAGTACTTC	CASSVEGLGSYEQYF
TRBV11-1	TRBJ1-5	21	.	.	TGTGCCAGCAGCTTAGCGCTTGGAGGTGGCAGTGGCCGAGTTGGCAATCAGCCCCAGCATTTT	CASSLALGGGSGRVGNQPQHF
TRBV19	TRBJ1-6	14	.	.	TGTGCCAGTAGTATTGGGGGTGAGAATTCACCCCTCCACTTT	CASSIGGENSPLHF
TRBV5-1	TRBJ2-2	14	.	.	TGCGCCAGCAGCCCCGAATCCTACACCGGGGAGCTGTTTTTT	CASSPESYTGELFF
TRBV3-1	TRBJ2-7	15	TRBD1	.	TGTGCCAGCAGCCTTGATGGGACAGGTCCTTGGGAGCAGTACTTC	CASSLDGTGPWEQYF
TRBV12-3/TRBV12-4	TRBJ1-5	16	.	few	TGTGCCAGCAGTTTAGGCGAGGGATCGGGCAATCAGCCCCAGCATTTT	CASSLGEGSGNQPQHF
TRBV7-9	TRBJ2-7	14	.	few	TGTGCCAGCACCCCTGAAAAGTCGGCCTACGAGCAGTACTTC	CASTPEKSAYEQYF
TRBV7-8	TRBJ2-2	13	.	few	TGTGCCAGCAGCTTAGCGCGGTCCGGGGAGCTGTTTTTT	CASSLARSGELFF
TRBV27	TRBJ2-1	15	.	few	TGTGCCAGCAGCCCGACGGGTGTGCGCAACAATGAGCAGTTCTTC	CASSPTGVRNNEQFF
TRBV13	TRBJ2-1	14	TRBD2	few	TGTGCCAGCAGGCTAGCGGGAGGGGACAATGAGCAGTTCTTC	CASRLAGGDNEQFF
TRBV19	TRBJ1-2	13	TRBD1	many	TGTGCCAGTAACTCCGGGACAGACTATGGCTACACCTTC	CASNSGTDYGYTF
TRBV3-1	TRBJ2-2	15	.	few	TGTGCCAGCAGCCAAGCGTTGCTCAACACCGGGGAGCTGTTTTTT	CASSQALLNTGELFF
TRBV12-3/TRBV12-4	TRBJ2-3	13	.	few	TGTGCCAGCAGCTTTGGAGCCCCAGATACGCAGTATTTT	CASSFGAPDTQYF
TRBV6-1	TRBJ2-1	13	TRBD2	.	TGTGCCAGCAAGCGCGGGAGTTACAATGAGCAGTTCTTC	CASKRGSYNEQFF
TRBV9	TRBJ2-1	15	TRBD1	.	TGTGCCAGCAGCGCCGGGACAGGCAACTACAATGAGCAGTTCTTC	CASSAGTGNYNEQFF
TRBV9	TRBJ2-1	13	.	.	TGTGCCAGCAGCGTAGACTCGAGAAATGAGCAGTTCTTC	CASSVDSRNEQFF
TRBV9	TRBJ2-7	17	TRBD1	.	TGTGCCAGCAGCGTAGCTGGGGGACAGGCCCCCTCCTACGAGCAGTACTTC	CASSVAGGQAPSYEQYF
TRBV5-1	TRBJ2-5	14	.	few	TGCGCCAGCAGCTACGACAGAACGCAAGAGACCCAGTACTTC	CASSYDRTQETQYF
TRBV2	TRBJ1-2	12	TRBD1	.	TGTGCCGGGATACAGGGGGCTCGTGGCTACACCTTC	CAGIQGARGYTF
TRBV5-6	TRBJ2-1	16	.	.	TGTGCCAGCAGCTTGGCAGCTATCTCCCCCCCCAGTGAGCAGTTCTTC	CASSLAAISPPSEQFF
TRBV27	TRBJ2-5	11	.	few	TGTGCCAGCAGACGCCCGGAGACCCAGTACTTC	CASRRPETQYF
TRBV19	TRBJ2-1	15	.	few	TGTGCCAGTAGTATAGTTCCTGGGTTTCGGAATGAGCAGTTCTTC	CASSIVPGFRNEQFF
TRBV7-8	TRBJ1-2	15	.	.	TGTGCCAGCAGCTTAGTATACCAGCCCAACTATGGCTACACCTTC	CASSLVYQPNYGYTF
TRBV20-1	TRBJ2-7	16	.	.	TGCAGTGCTAAACAAGCGCGGGACTTGACGTCCTACGAGCAGTACTTC	CSAKQARDLTSYEQYF
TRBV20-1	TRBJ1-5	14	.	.	TGCAGTGCTAGAGTTTTGTTGAGCAATCAGCCCCAGCATTTT	CSARVLLSNQPQHF
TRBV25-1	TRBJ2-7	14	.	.	TGTGCCAGCAGTGGGCCGTCTGGCCACTACGAGCAGTACTTC	CASSGPSGHYEQYF
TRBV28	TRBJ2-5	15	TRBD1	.	TGTGCCAGCAGTTACAGGGGGCTCGGAGCAGAGACCCAGTACTTC	CASSYRGLGAETQYF
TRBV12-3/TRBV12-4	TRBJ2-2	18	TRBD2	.	TGTGCCAGCAGTTTAGCGGGAAAGACTAGCGGGAACACCGGGGAGCTGTTTTTT	CASSLAGKTSGNTGELFF
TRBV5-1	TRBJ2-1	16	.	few	TGCGCCAGCAGTTTGGCGGATGTAAGAACAGGGCAGGAGCAGTTCTTC	CASSLADVRTGQEQFF
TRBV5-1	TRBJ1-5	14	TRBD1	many	TGCGCCAGCAGCTCGGACAGGGACAATCAGCCCCAGCATTTT	CASSSDRDNQPQHF
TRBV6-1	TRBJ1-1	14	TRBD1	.	TGTGCCAGCAGAACCGACAGGGGCGGCACTGAAGCTTTCTTT	CASRTDRGGTEAFF
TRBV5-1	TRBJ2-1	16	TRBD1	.	TGCGCCAGCAGCTCCCTCCGGGACAGGGGGTTGAATGAGCAGTTCTTC	CASSSLRDRGLNEQFF
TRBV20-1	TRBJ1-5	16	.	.	TGCAGTGCTAGGGCGGCGGGGGCTTATAGCAATCAGCCCCAGCATTTT	CSARAAGAYSNQPQHF